This T cell receptor (beta chain) was captured by sequencing in a study of blood T cell repertoires in COVID-19. Whole-study context: Acute-phase and convalescent COVID-19 samples originated in the United States, Italy and Spain.

As handled by the study authors: From reference gene primer amplification, estimates of nucleated cell counts were derived. Profiling relied on immunoSEQ multiplex PCR, and the TCRdb table lists in-frame clones only, not all of them. V, J and clone size were drawn from that table, and D and trimming were deduced from the DNA. In the table there are approximately 44,000 clones, around 83% of which are singletons. Germline trimming cut 2 bases from V and 8 bases from J; bases unmatched to any gene: 10. Germline V gene lookup returns CDR1 MGHRA and CDR2 YSYEKL. The CDR3 sequence is 16 residues long. The chain uses TRBV4-1 and TRBJ1-2; 11 nucleotides align to TRBD1. The clonotype was recovered from a human donor in a cohort sampled during active COVID-19. The sequenced sample was peripheral blood. CDR3 bases: TGCGCCAGCAGCCAACCCCGGACAGGGGGCGTAGAGGGCTACACCTTC. Protein sequence: CASSQPRTGGVEGYTF.